This TCR beta chain was captured in a study of blood T cell repertoires in COVID-19 (dated by TCRdb to 2018 to 2020). Describing the broader study: Samples from collaborators originated in the United States, Italy and Spain and spanned both the acute and convalescent phases of COVID-19. The prospective study material was composed of cDNA or gDNA derived from T cells, B-cell-depleted T cells, or PBMCs. The dataset comprised deeply sampled blood TCRbeta repertoires from subjects exposed to, actively infected with, or recovered from COVID-19. The repertoires were released in a freely available public database meant as a resource for research on the immune response to SARS-CoV-2. Samples were obtained from the ongoing ImmuneRACE study (first 160 participants) and from 1,200 or so subjects provided by 6 global collaborators. Nearly every sample came with metadata listing a de-identified subject ID, COVID-19 status, age in years and sex. Where available, HLA class I and class II types were obtained from metadata supplied by the sample provider rather than from assay-based typing.

CDR1 and CDR2 (GTSNPN, SVGIG) derive from the germline V gene (reference sequence). Trimming removed 2 bases from V and 6 bases from J, leaving 21 bases between the germline ends. From its cysteine to its phenylalanine, the CDR3 spans 16 amino acids. Just the 48-base CDR3 DNA is kept, in frame starting at base 1. The immunoSEQ Assay, a bias-controlled multiplex PCR, was used to amplify TCRbeta CDR3 regions from genomic DNA. Per the original workflow: Within the assay, amplification of reference gene primers was used to estimate how many nucleated cells each sample contained. To quantify the absolute abundance of each unique TCRbeta CDR3 rearrangement, sequence reads were collapsed and filtered. For each sample, productive Simpson clonality was calculated as the square root of Simpson's diversity index across productive rearrangements. This immuneACCESS table, as held by TCRdb, lists in-frame sequences with V and J called but not all clones. Of the missing ones, under half trace to an unresolved V gene in checked studies; the others have no known cause. V and J calls and clone size are copied from that table; D and trimming were computed from the DNA. In this sample the table shows around 70,000 clones, more than 85% of which occur a single time. Of the sample, 2.5% to 3% is held by the ten largest clones.

Notes on this clone: Its antigen is not yet known. Nothing much larger sits one base from this clone, and base qualities are not available.

One collaborating source in Seattle enrolled patients during active infection and followed them longitudinally through the course of disease. The collaborating institutions used their own protocols to collect whole blood in K2EDTA tubes. For TCRbeta analysis, collaborators shipped samples in one of three forms: frozen whole blood, isolated PBMCs, or DNA extracted from either of those sample types. Overall study results and their limits: How much clinical and demographic metadata was included differed by source and by participant, and the metadata was provided uncurated.

Sequenced: peripheral blood. The chain employs TRBV30 and TRBJ2-3; a tentative D call is TRBD2 (7 bases match). The clonotype originates from a man between 45 and 60 years old with COVID-19, enrolled during active disease. CDR3 loop: CAWSRSGGYSGDTQYF. The DNA sequence reads TGTGCCTGGAGTCGGTCGGGGGGCTATTCGGGGGATACGCAGTATTTT.